The 9 T cell receptor beta chains below were found in one sample sequenced in a study of sequential checkpoint blockade in melanoma. Noted treatment: randomized to nivolumab then ipilimumab (arm A) or the reverse (arm B). Clones were read by immunoSEQ multiplex PCR, and TCRdb kept only the in-frame ones, dropping some. This sample has 25,000 to 30,000 clones, with approximately 75% found just once. This specimen was CD8+ T cells sorted from blood (inferred from file names), taken from a patient given nivolumab and ipilimumab in sequence. The source is a human donor with melanoma.

CDR3 residues: CASSQDDQGGYEQYF. CDR3 nucleotide sequence: TGTGCCAGCAGCCAAGATGATCAGGGCGGCTACGAGCAGTACTTC. The chain links TRBV14 to TRBJ2-7; a possible D gene is TRBD1 (5 bases). CDR3 length: 15 residues. Germline V lookup: CDR1 SGHDN, CDR2 FVKESK. The V gene lost 0 bases and the J gene lost 3 bases, with 12 bases spanning the gap. The whole variable domain, remainder taken from reference TRBV14 and TRBJ2-7, is EAGVTQFPSHSVIEKGQTVTLRCDPISGHDNLYWYRRVMGKEIKFLLHFVKESKQDESGMPNNRFLAERTGGTYSTLKVQPAELEDSGVYFCASSQDDQGGYEQYFGPGTRLTVT.

This clone was detected only a few times. In DNA, the CDR3 is TGTGCCAGCAGCCCCGGGACAGGTAGCGAGCAGTACTTC. This codes for CASSPGTGSEQYF. The genes are TRBV21-1 and TRBJ2-7; the D call TRBD1 from the table was never checked on the DNA. TRBV21-1 is deemed a pseudogene. This CDR3 contains 13 residues.

The chain has TRBV30 and TRBJ2-5, with 8 positions matching TRBD1. V lost 7 bases to trimming and J lost 1 base; unmatched junction nucleotides: 2. The CDR3 consists of 12 residues. Germline V gene data show CDR1 as GTSNPN and CDR2 as SVGIG (reference sequence). This CDR3 is CASDRAQETQYF. As DNA, the CDR3 is TGTGCCTCGGACAGGGCCCAAGAGACCCAGTACTTC.

The rearrangement links TRBV9 to TRBJ2-3; tentatively, D is TRBD1 (6 bases). Trimming left V 4 bases short and J 0 bases short, with 15 bases between. Germline loops: CDR1 SGDLS, CDR2 YYNGEE. There are 16 residues in the CDR3. The CDR3 nucleotides read TGTGCCAGCAGCTCGGTACAGGGAGAGAGCACAGATACGCAGTATTTT. Translating gives CASSSVQGESTDTQYF.

CDR3 sequence reads: CASSASDYGYEQYF. CDR3 DNA sequence: TGTGCCAGCAGCGCCTCGGACTACGGATACGAGCAGTACTTC. V usage is TRBV7-6 and J usage is TRBJ2-7, with D tentatively TRBD2 (6 bases). The CDR3 is 14 residues long. CDR1 and CDR2 (germline): SGHVS, FNYEAQ. The ends were cut back, 5 bases at V and 4 bases at J, with 15 bases in the middle. The complete variable domain, with remaining parts taken from reference TRBV7-6 and TRBJ2-7, reads GAGVSQSPRYKVTKRGQDVALRCDPISGHVSLYWYRQALGQGPEFLTYFNYEAQQDKSGLPNDRFSAERPEGSISTLTIQRTEQRDSAMYRCASSASDYGYEQYFGPGTRLTVT.

This chain links TRBV7-8 with TRBJ2-1, with 10 bases matching TRBD2. The CDR3 has 14 amino acids. From germline, CDR1 is SGHVS and CDR2 FQNEAQ. The trim removed 6 bases at V and 5 bases at J, leaving 4 bases unmatched. CDR3 sequence reads: CASSIAGGNNEQFF. The CDR3 bases are TGTGCCAGCAGTATAGCGGGGGGAAACAATGAGCAGTTCTTC. Full variable domain (outside the CDR3, taken from reference TRBV7-8 and TRBJ2-1): GAGVSQSPRYKVAKRGQDVALRCDPISGHVSLFWYQQALGQGPEFLTYFQNEAQLDKSGLPSDRFFAERPEGSVSTLKIQRTQQEDSAVYLCASSIAGGNNEQFFGPGTRLTVL.

The chain links TRBV9 to TRBJ2-3; 10 nucleotides align to TRBD2. CDR1 and CDR2 (germline): SGDLS, YYNGEE. V shed 3 bases, J shed 2 bases, and the junction held 6 bases outside the gene matches. There are 16 residues in the CDR3. Here the CDR3 reads CASSASSGGFTDTQYF. DNA of the CDR3: TGTGCCAGCAGCGCCAGTAGCGGGGGGTTCACAGATACGCAGTATTTT.

This clone has just a few counts. The chain couples TRBV7-9 to TRBJ1-2; D unclear. Per germline, CDR1 SEHNR and CDR2 FQNEAQ (reference sequence). The CDR3 is made up of 12 amino acids. Trimming stripped 4 bases from V and 8 bases from J, with 11 bases between. CDR3 nucleotides: TGTGCCAGCAGCTCAGAAAGTATCGGCTACACCTTC. Protein product: CASSSESIGYTF.

The chain links TRBV4-3 to TRBJ1-2, with TRBD1 as a possible D gene (6 bases). This CDR3 has 15 amino acids. With 0 bases removed from V and 4 bases from J, the gap between germline ends came to 12 bases. In germline, CDR1 is LGHNA, CDR2 YSLEER. Written as DNA, the CDR3 is TGCGCCAGCAGCCAAGATCGGGGGGGGGCCTATGGCTACACCTTC. Translating gives CASSQDRGGAYGYTF.